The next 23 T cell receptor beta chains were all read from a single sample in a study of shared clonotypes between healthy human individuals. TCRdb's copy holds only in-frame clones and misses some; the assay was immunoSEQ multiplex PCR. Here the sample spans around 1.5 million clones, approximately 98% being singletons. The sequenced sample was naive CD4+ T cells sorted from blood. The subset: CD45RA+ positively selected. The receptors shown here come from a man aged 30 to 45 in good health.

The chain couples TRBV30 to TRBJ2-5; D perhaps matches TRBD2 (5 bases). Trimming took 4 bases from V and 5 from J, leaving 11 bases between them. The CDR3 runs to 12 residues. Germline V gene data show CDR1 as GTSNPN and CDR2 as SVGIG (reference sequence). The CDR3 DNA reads TGTGCCTGGAATGGAGGTTGGGAGACCCAGTACTTC. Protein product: CAWNGGWETQYF.

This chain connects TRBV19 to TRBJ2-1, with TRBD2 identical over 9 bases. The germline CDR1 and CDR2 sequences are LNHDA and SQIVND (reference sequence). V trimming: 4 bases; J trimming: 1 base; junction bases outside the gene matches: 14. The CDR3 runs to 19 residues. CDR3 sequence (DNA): TGTGCCAGTAGTAAGGGGCGCGGGAGGGCGAATGGGTCCTACAATGAGCAGTTCTTC. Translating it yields CASSKGRGRANGSYNEQFF.

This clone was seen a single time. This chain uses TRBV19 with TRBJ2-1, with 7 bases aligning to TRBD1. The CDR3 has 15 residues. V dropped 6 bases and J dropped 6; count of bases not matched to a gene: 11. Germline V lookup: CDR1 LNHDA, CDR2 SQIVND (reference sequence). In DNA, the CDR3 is TGTGCCAGTAGAAAACAGGGGCTGTTCGGCAATGAGCAGTTCTTC. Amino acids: CASRKQGLFGNEQFF.

The CDR3 is CASRSVLAGVTDEQFF. The CDR3 nucleotides read TGTGCCAGCAGGTCCGTCCTAGCGGGAGTTACTGATGAGCAGTTCTTC. The chain recombines TRBV6-6 with TRBJ2-1; 10 nucleotides agree with TRBD2. The CDR3 contains 16 residues. In germline, CDR1 is MNHNY, CDR2 SVGAGI (reference sequence). V lost 6 bases and J lost 8; bases outside the gene matches: 13.

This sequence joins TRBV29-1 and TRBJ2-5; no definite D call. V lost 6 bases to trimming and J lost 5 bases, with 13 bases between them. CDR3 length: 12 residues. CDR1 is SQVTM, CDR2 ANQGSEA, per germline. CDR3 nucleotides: TGCAGCGTGGCTGTGGGCTCTGAGACCCAGTACTTC. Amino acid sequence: CSVAVGSETQYF.

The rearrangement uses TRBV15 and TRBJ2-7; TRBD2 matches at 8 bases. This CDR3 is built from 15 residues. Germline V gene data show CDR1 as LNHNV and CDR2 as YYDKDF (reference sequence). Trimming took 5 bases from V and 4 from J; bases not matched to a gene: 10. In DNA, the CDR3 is TGTGCCACCAGCCGCGGGGGGACTACCTTTTACGAGCAGTACTTC. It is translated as CATSRGGTTFYEQYF.

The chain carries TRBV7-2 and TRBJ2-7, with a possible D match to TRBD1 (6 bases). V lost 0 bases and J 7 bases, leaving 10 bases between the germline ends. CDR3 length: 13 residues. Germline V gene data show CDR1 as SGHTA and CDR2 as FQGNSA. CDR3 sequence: CASSLAQGREQYF. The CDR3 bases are TGTGCCAGCAGCTTAGCGCAGGGGCGGGAGCAGTACTTC.

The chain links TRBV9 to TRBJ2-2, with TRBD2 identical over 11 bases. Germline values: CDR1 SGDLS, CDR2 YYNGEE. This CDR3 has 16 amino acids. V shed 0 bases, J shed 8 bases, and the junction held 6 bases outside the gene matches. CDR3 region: CASSVGTSGSLGELFF. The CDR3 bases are TGTGCCAGCAGCGTAGGAACTAGCGGGAGTCTTGGGGAGCTGTTTTTT.

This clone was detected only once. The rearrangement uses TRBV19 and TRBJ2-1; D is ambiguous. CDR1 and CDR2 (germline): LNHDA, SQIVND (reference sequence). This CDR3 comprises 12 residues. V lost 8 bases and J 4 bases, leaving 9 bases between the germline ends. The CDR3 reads CASSASYNEQFF. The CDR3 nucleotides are TGTGCCAGTTCTGCGTCATACAATGAGCAGTTCTTC.

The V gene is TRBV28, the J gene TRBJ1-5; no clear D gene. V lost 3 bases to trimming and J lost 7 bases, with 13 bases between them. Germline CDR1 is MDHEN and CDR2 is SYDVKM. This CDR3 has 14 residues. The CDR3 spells CASSFVGRPQPQHF. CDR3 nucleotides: TGTGCCAGCAGTTTTGTCGGCAGGCCCCAGCCCCAGCATTTT.

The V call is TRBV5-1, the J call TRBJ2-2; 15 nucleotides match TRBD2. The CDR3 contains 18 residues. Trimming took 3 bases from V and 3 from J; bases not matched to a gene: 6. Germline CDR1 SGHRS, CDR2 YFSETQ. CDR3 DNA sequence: TGCGCCAGCAGCTCTGGACTAGCGGGAGGGTCGGACACCGGGGAGCTGTTTTTT. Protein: CASSSGLAGGSDTGELFF.

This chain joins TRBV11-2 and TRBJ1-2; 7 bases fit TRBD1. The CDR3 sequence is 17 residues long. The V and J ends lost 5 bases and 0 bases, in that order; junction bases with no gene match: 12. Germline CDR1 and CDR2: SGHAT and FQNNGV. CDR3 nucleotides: TGTGCCAGCAGCGACCTGGGCAGGGGGAAAGCTAACTATGGCTACACCTTC. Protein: CASSDLGRGKANYGYTF. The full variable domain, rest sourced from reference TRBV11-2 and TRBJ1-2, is EAGVAQSPRYKIIEKRQSVAFWCNPISGHATLYWYQQILGQGPKLLIQFQNNGVVDDSQLPKDRFSAERLKGVDSTLKIQPAKLEDSAVYLCASSDLGRGKANYGYTFGSGTRLTVV.

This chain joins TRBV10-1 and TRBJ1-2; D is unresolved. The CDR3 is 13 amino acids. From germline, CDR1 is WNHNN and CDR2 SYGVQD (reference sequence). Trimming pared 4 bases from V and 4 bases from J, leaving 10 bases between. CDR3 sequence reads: CASSGSLPYGYTF. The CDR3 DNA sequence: TGCGCCAGCAGTGGTTCCCTCCCCTATGGCTACACCTTC.

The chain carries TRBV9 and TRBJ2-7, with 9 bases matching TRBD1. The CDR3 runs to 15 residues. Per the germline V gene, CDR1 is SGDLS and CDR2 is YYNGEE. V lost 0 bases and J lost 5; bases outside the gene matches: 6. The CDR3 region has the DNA TGTGCCAGCAGCGTAGAGGGACAGGGAGTCCACGAGCAGTACTTC. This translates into CASSVEGQGVHEQYF.

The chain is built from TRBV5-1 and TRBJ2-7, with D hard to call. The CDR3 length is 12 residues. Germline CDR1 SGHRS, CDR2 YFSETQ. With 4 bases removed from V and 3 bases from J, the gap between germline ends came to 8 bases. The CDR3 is CASSSRNYEQYF. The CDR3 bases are TGCGCCAGCAGCAGTAGGAACTACGAGCAGTACTTC.

The CDR3 region has the DNA TGTGCCAGCAAGAAGACAGGTCGGGGGTTCTATGGCTACACCTTC. Amino acids: CASKKTGRGFYGYTF. The chain carries TRBV6-1 and TRBJ1-2, with a weak D call TRBD1 (6 bases). Trimming pared 7 bases from V and 4 bases from J, leaving 19 bases between. This CDR3 region has 15 residues. The V gene's germline CDR1 is MNHNS and CDR2 SASEGT.

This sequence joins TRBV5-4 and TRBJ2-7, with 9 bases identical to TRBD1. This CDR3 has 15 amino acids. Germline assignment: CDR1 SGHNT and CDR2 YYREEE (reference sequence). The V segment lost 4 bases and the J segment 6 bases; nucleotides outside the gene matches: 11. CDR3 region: CASSSPGQGPTEQYF. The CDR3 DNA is TGTGCCAGCAGCAGCCCGGGACAGGGCCCCACCGAGCAGTACTTC.

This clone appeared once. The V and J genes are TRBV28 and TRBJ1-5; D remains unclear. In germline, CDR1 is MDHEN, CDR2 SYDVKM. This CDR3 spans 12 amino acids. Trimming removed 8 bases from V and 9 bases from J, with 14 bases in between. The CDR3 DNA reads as TGTGCCAGCCGTCTTTACGGGTTGCCCCAGCATTTT. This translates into CASRLYGLPQHF.

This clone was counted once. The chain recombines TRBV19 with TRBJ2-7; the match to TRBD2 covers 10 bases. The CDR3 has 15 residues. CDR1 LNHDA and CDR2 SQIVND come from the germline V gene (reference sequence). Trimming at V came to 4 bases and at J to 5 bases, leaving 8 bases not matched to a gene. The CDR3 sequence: CASSTSSGSLHEQYF. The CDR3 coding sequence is TGTGCCAGTAGTACCTCTAGCGGGAGTCTCCACGAGCAGTACTTC.

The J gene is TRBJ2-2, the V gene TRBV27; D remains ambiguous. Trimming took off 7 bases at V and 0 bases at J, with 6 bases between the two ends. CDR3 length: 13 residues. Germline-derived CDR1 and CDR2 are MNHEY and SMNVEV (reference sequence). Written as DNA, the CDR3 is TGTGCCAGCAAAGGGACGAACACCGGGGAGCTGTTTTTT. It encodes CASKGTNTGELFF.

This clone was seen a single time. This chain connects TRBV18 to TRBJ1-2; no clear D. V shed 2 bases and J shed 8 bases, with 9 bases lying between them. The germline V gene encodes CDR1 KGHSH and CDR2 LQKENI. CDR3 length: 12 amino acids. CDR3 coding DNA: TGTGCCAGCTCACCATCAACTATGGGCTACACCTTC. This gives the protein CASSPSTMGYTF.

The CDR3 region has the DNA TGTGCCAGCAGCTTAGGGGTAGGGAACACAGATACGCAGTATTTT. Translating it yields CASSLGVGNTDTQYF. The chain uses TRBV7-8 and TRBJ2-3; D is undetermined. The V end lost 1 base, the J end lost 2 bases, and 10 bases lay between the germline ends. CDR1 and CDR2 from the germline V gene are SGHVS and FQNEAQ. This CDR3 has 15 residues.

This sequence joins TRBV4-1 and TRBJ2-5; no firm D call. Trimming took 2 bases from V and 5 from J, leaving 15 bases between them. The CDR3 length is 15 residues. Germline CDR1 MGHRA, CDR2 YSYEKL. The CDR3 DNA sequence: TGCGCCAGCAGCCAAAGATTGGGCTCCGTGGAGACCCAGTACTTC. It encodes CASSQRLGSVETQYF.